These 30 T cell receptor beta chains were all obtained from the same sample, sequenced in a study of response to subunit inactivated influenza vaccine. TCRdb re-called the RT-PCR reads through MiXCR, storing one row per CDR3 protein. The sample lists 610,000 or so distinct CDR3 sequences; roughly 15% were seen once. This sample comprised PBMCs from blood, obtained approximately 12 days after vaccination. These receptors were obtained from a man between 50 and 59 years old who received an inactivated influenza vaccine.

The V gene is TRBV6-2 or TRBV6-3, the J gene TRBJ2-3, with D possibly being TRBD1 (5 bases). Trimming left V 7 bases short and J 4 bases short, with 15 bases between. The germline V gene encodes CDR1 MNHEY and CDR2 SVGEGT. The CDR3 is made up of 14 amino acids. CDR3 DNA: TGTGCCAGCACGTCGGCAGGGTGGGCAGATACGCAGTATTTT. Its translation: CASTSAGWADTQYF.

This clonotype was seen only a few times. V and J are TRBV4-3 and TRBJ2-7; 9 positions match TRBD1. V lost 0 bases and J lost 3; bases outside the gene matches: 6. The CDR3 has 16 amino acids. Germline V gene lookup returns CDR1 LGHNA and CDR2 YSLEER. Written as DNA, the CDR3 is TGCGCCAGCAGCCAAGATCCCGGGACAGGGTACTACGAGCAGTACTTC. This sequence encodes CASSQDPGTGYYEQYF.

The chain combines TRBV11-2 with TRBJ2-5; 9 bases align to TRBD2. Germline V gene data show CDR1 as SGHAT and CDR2 as FQNNGV. This CDR3 contains 14 residues. Trimming cost V 5 bases and J 5 bases; bases outside gene matches: 6. The CDR3 DNA sequence: TGTGCCAGCAGCCCCGGGACTAGCTACGAGACCCAGTACTTC. Its translation: CASSPGTSYETQYF.

This clonotype was observed a few times. V usage is TRBV11-2 and J usage is TRBJ1-6; D gene uncertain. CDR1 and CDR2 from the germline V gene are SGHAT and FQNNGV. The V end lost 5 bases, the J end lost 10 bases, and 15 bases lay between the germline ends. CDR3 size: 14 residues. The CDR3 nucleotides are TGTGCCAGCAGCAAGGGCCCAAGGAAGTCACCCCTCCACTTT. Protein product: CASSKGPRKSPLHF.

V usage is TRBV7-9 and J usage is TRBJ2-1; D unresolved. The CDR3 contains 15 residues. The germline V and J ends were trimmed by 4 bases and 1 base, with 11 bases remaining between them. The germline CDR1 and CDR2 sequences are SEHNR and FQNEAQ (reference sequence). The CDR3 DNA follows: TGTGCCAGCAGCTCAGACGGCGGATCCTACAATGAGCAGTTCTTC. It encodes CASSSDGGSYNEQFF.

This clonotype has a count of ten or more. This sequence joins TRBV20-1 and TRBJ1-4; unclear D gene. With 1 base removed from V and 4 bases from J, the gap between germline ends came to 13 bases. CDR1 is DFQATT, CDR2 SNEGSKA, per germline (reference sequence). This CDR3 is 15 amino acids long. DNA of the CDR3: TGCAGTGCTAGAGTACCAGGAGACTATAATGAAAAACTGTTTTTT. It specifies CSARVPGDYNEKLFF.

The CDR3 sequence is CASSLSLNPTYNEQFF. The DNA for the CDR3 is TGCGCCAGCAGCTTGTCTCTCAACCCCACCTACAATGAGCAGTTCTTC. The V and J genes are TRBV5-1 and TRBJ2-1; D remains unclear. The length of the CDR3 is 16 residues. Trimming removed 1 base at V and 2 bases at J, with 13 bases between. CDR1 SGHRS and CDR2 YFSETQ come from the germline V gene.

The V call is TRBV12-3 or TRBV12-4, the J call TRBJ2-1, with TRBD2 matching over 10 bases. Trimming at V came to 5 bases and at J to 8 bases, leaving 6 bases not matched to a gene. This CDR3 has 14 amino acids. The CDR3 DNA is TGTGCCAGCAGTAGCTCTAGCGGGGGCTATGAGCAGTTCTTC. This translates into CASSSSSGGYEQFF.

The chain recombines TRBV29-1 with TRBJ2-2; 7 bases map to TRBD2. The germline CDR1 and CDR2 sequences are SQVTM and ANQGSEA. V trimming: 5 bases; J trimming: 1 base; junction bases outside the gene matches: 4. The CDR3 totals 14 residues. Written as DNA, the CDR3 is TGCAGCGTTATCGGGAGGCAGAACACCGGGGAGCTGTTTTTT. This translates into CSVIGRQNTGELFF.

This clonotype was detected a few times. CDR3: CASSLIPSGGLQETQYF. The CDR3 nucleotides are TGTGCCAGCAGCCTGATCCCTAGCGGGGGGCTACAAGAGACCCAGTACTTC. The chain links TRBV12-3 or TRBV12-4 to TRBJ2-5, with 11 nucleotides matching TRBD2. The V segment lost 6 bases and the J segment 2 bases; nucleotides outside the gene matches: 11. This CDR3 is built from 17 residues.

V usage is TRBV6-5 and J usage is TRBJ2-1; D is unclear. V lost 8 bases and J lost 8, with 7 bases in between. The CDR3 is made up of 10 amino acids. CDR1 MNHEY and CDR2 SVGAGI come from the germline V gene. As DNA, the CDR3 is TGTGCCAGCCGAGGCGATGAGCAGTTCTTC. The encoded protein is CASRGDEQFF.

Only a few counts were recorded for this clonotype. The chain uses TRBV15 and TRBJ2-7; maybe TRBD1 (5 bases). The germline V and J ends were trimmed by 0 bases and 9 bases, with 15 bases remaining between them. Germline V gives CDR1 LNHNV, CDR2 YYDKDF (reference sequence). The CDR3 consists of 14 residues. CDR3 coding DNA: TGTGCCACCAGCAGAGACAGGGTTGGTTTACGGCAGTACTTC. Its translation is CATSRDRVGLRQYF.

This clonotype turned up a few times. The rearrangement links TRBV6-5 to TRBJ2-7; 7 bases agree with TRBD2. Germline trimming cut 4 bases from V and 5 bases from J; bases unmatched to any gene: 8. CDR3 length equals 14 residues. In germline, CDR1 is MNHEY, CDR2 SVGAGI. The CDR3 here is CASSLGGKRNEQYF. The CDR3 nucleotides are TGTGCCAGCAGTTTGGGAGGGAAAAGGAACGAGCAGTACTTC.

The V call is TRBV4-2, the J call TRBJ2-2; possible D gene TRBD2, 6 bases. CDR3 length: 15 amino acids. Germline V lookup: CDR1 LGHNA, CDR2 YNFKEQ. V lost 1 base and J lost 7, with 13 bases in between. CDR3 amino acids: CASSQGDGSHGELFF. The CDR3 DNA reads as TGTGCCAGCAGCCAAGGGGACGGGAGCCACGGGGAGCTGTTTTTT.

The chain couples TRBV24-1 to TRBJ2-7; TRBD2 matches 13 bases. Germline loops: CDR1 KGHDR, CDR2 SFDVKD. The V gene end was trimmed by 4 bases and the J gene end by 4 bases; junction bases not matched to a gene: 6. The CDR3 totals 16 residues. CDR3 nucleotide sequence: TGTGCCACCAGTGACCGGCGGACTAGCGGGAGATACGAGCAGTACTTC. Amino acids: CATSDRRTSGRYEQYF.

A remark on this clonotype: Mismatch with germline at one junction end may stem from a read error. This rearrangement joins TRBV14 to TRBJ1-5; D possibly corresponds to TRBD1 (5 bases). The CDR3 spans 15 residues. The germline V gene has CDR1 SGHDN and CDR2 FVKESK. CDR3 sequence reads: CASSPRRTHRLHRYF. The CDR3 bases are TGTGCCAGCAGCCCCCGCAGAACGCACCGCTTACACAGGTATTTT. Looking up the rest from reference TRBV14 and TRBJ1-5 gives the full variable domain: EAGVTQFPSHSVIEKGQTVTLRCDPISGHDNLYWYRRVMGKEIKFLLHFVKESKQDESGMPNNRFLAERTGGTYSTLKVQPAELEDSGVYFCASSPRRTHRLHRYFGDGTRLSIL.

This clonotype was picked up a small number of times. V gene TRBV20-1 combines with J gene TRBJ2-3; D call uncertain. The CDR3 is 13 residues long. V lost 6 bases and J 0 bases, leaving 10 bases between the germline ends. Germline CDR1 DFQATT, CDR2 SNEGSKA (reference sequence). The DNA for the CDR3 is TGCAGTGCCTTTCCCCCTAGCACAGATACGCAGTATTTT. This codes for CSAFPPSTDTQYF.

V gene TRBV7-9 combines with J gene TRBJ1-1, with unresolved D. The V gene's germline CDR1 is SEHNR and CDR2 FQNEAQ (reference sequence). Between the trimmed V and J ends, which lost 5 bases and 1 base, there was a span of 14 bases. The CDR3 loop spans 15 amino acids. The chain's CDR3 is CASSPIGLSNTEAFF. The CDR3 DNA reads TGTGCCAGCAGCCCTATCGGATTATCGAACACTGAAGCTTTCTTT.

This clonotype was detected ten times or more. The rearrangement joins TRBV5-1 to TRBJ2-2; D is possibly TRBD1 (5 bases). The CDR3 covers 14 residues. V was pared by 0 bases and J by 6 bases, with 9 bases between. Germline V CDR1 and CDR2: SGHRS, YFSETQ. This CDR3 reads CASSLEAGSGELFF. CDR3 sequence (DNA): TGCGCCAGCAGCTTGGAAGCAGGGTCCGGGGAGCTGTTTTTT. Based on the CDR3 plus reference TRBV5-1 and TRBJ2-2, the full variable domain is KAGVTQTPRYLIKTRGQQVTLSCSPISGHRSVSWYQQTPGQGLQFLFEYFSETQRNKGNFPGRFSGRQFSNSRSEMNVSTLELGDSALYLCASSLEAGSGELFFGEGSRLTVL.

The CDR3 DNA sequence: TGTGCCAGCAGCGCACAGGGGAACATGAACACTGAAGCTTTCTTT. It specifies CASSAQGNMNTEAFF. The chain couples TRBV9 to TRBJ1-1, with TRBD1 identical over 7 bases. The J segment lost 0 bases and the V segment lost 3 bases, leaving 5 bases of the junction unmatched. The CDR3 is 15 amino acids. Per the germline V gene, CDR1 is SGDLS and CDR2 is YYNGEE. The whole variable domain, filled in from reference TRBV9 and TRBJ1-1, reads DSGVTQTPKHLITATGQRVTLRCSPRSGDLSVYWYQQSLDQGLQFLIQYYNGEERAKGNILERFSAQQFPDLHSELNLSSLELGDSALYFCASSAQGNMNTEAFFGQGTRLTVV.

V is TRBV5-1 and J is TRBJ2-2; maybe TRBD1 (5 bases). From germline, CDR1 is SGHRS and CDR2 YFSETQ. The CDR3 covers 13 residues. V gave up 3 bases and J gave up 8 bases, with 11 bases separating them. The CDR3 protein is CASSYRREGELFF. CDR3 bases: TGCGCCAGCAGCTATCGCAGGGAAGGGGAGCTGTTTTTT.

Only a few counts were recorded for this clonotype. The chain combines TRBV6-2 or TRBV6-3 with TRBJ2-5; D is unresolved. The CDR3 loop spans 11 amino acids. Trimming pared 2 bases from V and 9 bases from J, leaving 7 bases between. Germline loops: CDR1 MNHEY, CDR2 SVGEGT. The DNA of the CDR3 is TGTGCCAGCAGTTACGCACTTTCCCAGTACTTC. Its translation: CASSYALSQYF.

This clonotype was detected a few times. The chain has TRBV30 and TRBJ1-6; TRBD1 matches at 8 bases. The CDR3 length is 14 residues. Germline-derived CDR1 and CDR2 are GTSNPN and SVGIG (reference sequence). The V segment lost 1 base and the J segment 10 bases; nucleotides outside the gene matches: 6. CDR3 DNA sequence: TGTGCCTGGAGTGCGGAGACAGGGGCCTCACCCCTCCACTTT. This codes for CAWSAETGASPLHF.

As regards this clonotype: At one end, the junction sequence differs from germline, possibly due to a read error. The V gene is TRBV10-3, the J gene TRBJ2-7, with TRBD1 matching 9 bases. The CDR3 contains 12 residues. Per the germline V gene, CDR1 is ENHRY and CDR2 is SYGVKD. CDR3 in DNA: TGTGCCAGCGGGACAGGGTTTTACGAGCAGTCCTTC. Translated: CASGTGFYEQSF.

The rearrangement links TRBV6-5 to TRBJ2-1, with 7 positions matching TRBD2. Trimming removed 0 bases from V and 10 bases from J; junction bases left unmatched: 6. Per germline, CDR1 MNHEY and CDR2 SVGAGI. The CDR3 contains 14 residues. DNA of the CDR3: TGTGCCAGCAGTTACTCGAGCGGGGCAGGGGAGCAGTTCTTC. Translating gives CASSYSSGAGEQFF.

This clonotype has a handful of counts. This sequence joins TRBV7-9 and TRBJ2-7; D unresolved. Per germline, CDR1 SEHNR and CDR2 FQNEAQ (reference sequence). CDR3 size: 15 residues. The ends were cut back, 2 bases at V and 2 bases at J, with 13 bases in the middle. The CDR3 protein is CASSLSPTITYEQYF. The CDR3 DNA reads TGTGCCAGCAGCTTAAGCCCGACCATCACCTACGAGCAGTACTTC.

V gene TRBV12-3 or TRBV12-4 combines with J gene TRBJ2-5, with 8 bases lining up with TRBD2. J was trimmed by 4 bases and V by 5 bases; bases with no gene match: 9. The CDR3 runs 15 residues. The CDR3 DNA sequence: TGTGCCAGCAGTCCTAATCGGGGGGGCGGAGAGACCCAGTACTTC. It is translated as CASSPNRGGGETQYF.

In its sample, this clonotype was seen a few times. J is TRBJ2-5 and V is TRBV2; D is possibly TRBD2 (5 bases). The CDR3 loop spans 15 amino acids. In germline, CDR1 is SNHLY, CDR2 FYNNEI. V was pared by 6 bases and J by 4 bases, with 18 bases between. The CDR3 protein is CASRSILVRTETQYF. In DNA form, the CDR3 reads TGTGCCAGCAGAAGCATACTAGTTCGAACAGAGACCCAGTACTTC.

This chain uses TRBV28 with TRBJ1-5; D remains unclear. Trimming pared 2 bases from V and 4 bases from J, leaving 21 bases between. The CDR3 is made up of 18 amino acids. Germline CDR1 is MDHEN and CDR2 is SYDVKM. The DNA for the CDR3 is TGTGCCAGCAGTTTAAACTCAGCCATCCGGGTAGGGAATCAGCCCCAGCATTTT. Amino acid sequence: CASSLNSAIRVGNQPQHF.

This clonotype was counted only a few times. The V and J genes are TRBV3-1 and TRBJ2-1; 8 nucleotides align to TRBD2. CDR1 and CDR2 (germline): LGHDT, YNNKEL (reference sequence). CDR3 size: 19 residues. V shed 1 base and J 2 bases; nucleotides not matched to a gene: 13. The CDR3 protein is CASSQVTAGDRPPYNEQFF. The DNA of the CDR3 is TGTGCCAGCAGCCAAGTAACAGCGGGAGATCGACCCCCCTACAATGAGCAGTTCTTC.